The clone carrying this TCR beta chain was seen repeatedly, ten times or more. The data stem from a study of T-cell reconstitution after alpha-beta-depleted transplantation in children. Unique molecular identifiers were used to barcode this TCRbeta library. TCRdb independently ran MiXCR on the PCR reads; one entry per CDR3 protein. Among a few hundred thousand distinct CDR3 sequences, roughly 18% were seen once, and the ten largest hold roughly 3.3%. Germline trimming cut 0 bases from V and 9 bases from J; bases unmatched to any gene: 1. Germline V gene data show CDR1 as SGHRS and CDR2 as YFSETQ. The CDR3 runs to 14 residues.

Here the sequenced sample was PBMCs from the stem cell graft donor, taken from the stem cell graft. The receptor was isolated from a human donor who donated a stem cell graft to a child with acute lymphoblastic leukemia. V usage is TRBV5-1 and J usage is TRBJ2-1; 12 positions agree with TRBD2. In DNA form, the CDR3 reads TGCGCCAGCAGCTTGGGACTAGCGGGAGTTGAGCAGTTCTTC. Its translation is CASSLGLAGVEQFF.